This T cell receptor beta chain was retrieved from a study of vaccination and CD4 T cells after COVID-19. The CDR3 loop spans 15 amino acids. Germline assignment: CDR1 SNHLY and CDR2 FYNNEI. Treatment given: roughly 10-day PBMC culture with coronavirus spike peptide pools or control peptides (ViraFEST assay). Remarks on this clonotype: Its antigen is not known. One junction end does not reproduce the germline sequence, and a read error may be involved.

The assay that was used to sequence DNA from cultured CD4+ T cells was the Oncomine TCR Beta short-read assay. Each CDR3 protein is one row after TCRdb ran MiXCR on the PCR reads. The sample carries over 15,000 distinct CDR3 sequences, 40% to 50% recorded once. The gene calls are TRBV2 and TRBJ1-5, with TRBD1 matching over 10 bases. Sequenced material: CD4+ T cells from blood, cultured in vitro, taken before SARS-CoV-2 vaccination. The sequence came from a human donor who had recovered from COVID-19. Here the CDR3 DNA reads TGTGCCAGCAGCAGCGACAGGGGGCTTGGTCAGCCCCAGCGTTTT. Protein product: CASSSDRGLGQPQRF.